This T cell receptor beta chain was documented in a study of cytomegalovirus exposure and HLA in healthy donors. Findings of the study overall: Cytomegalovirus-associated TCR beta chains were listed, numbering more than 150.

As to this clone: Its specificity is not known.

Produced via immunoSEQ multiplex PCR; TCRdb's table is partial and in-frame only. The data hold roughly 58,000 clones, with 80% to 95% observed a single time. The V and J ends lost 0 bases and 5 bases respectively, with 14 bases between them. From germline, CDR1 is LGHNA and CDR2 YNFKEQ. CDR3 length: 16 amino acids. Separate from the 666-subject first cohort was the approximately 130-subject validation cohort, to which the donors belonged. The sequenced sample was PBMCs. The rearrangement uses TRBV4-2 and TRBJ2-1; D perhaps matches TRBD2 (5 bases). This clonotype was sampled from a man between 18 and 35 years old in good health and CMV-seronegative. The CDR3 nucleotides are TGTGCCAGCAGCCAAGATTGGAGCGGAGGCGACAATGAGCAGTTCTTC. Protein product: CASSQDWSGGDNEQFF.